A selection of T cell receptor beta chains follows, all from one sample in a study of blood T cell repertoires in COVID-19. Some clones are missing from TCRdb's copy, which holds only in-frame ones; the method was immunoSEQ multiplex PCR. Of 55,000 to 80,000 clones in the sample, roughly 68% are singletons; the top ten hold about 30%. Source material: peripheral blood. The receptor set was obtained from a woman at least 80 years old with acute or convalescent COVID-19. The CDR3 runs from the conserved cysteine through the conserved F or W. A D gene is named only where the DNA matches it firmly. Size tells how often a clone was seen (once, few, many) or the class of an expanded clone, and some rows leave it out.

d_call | j_call | clone_size | v_call | cdr3_aa | cdr3_nt
NA | TRBJ1-1 | NA | TRBV20-1 | CSASSLNTEAFF | TGCAGTGCTAGTAGCCTAAACACTGAAGCTTTCTTT
NA | TRBJ1-4 | NA | TRBV7-2 | CASSLVGAAGLMELFF | TGTGCCAGCAGCTTAGTGGGGGCGGCGGGCCTGATGGAACTGTTTTTT
NA | TRBJ2-3 | NA | TRBV19 | CASSRQRTDTQYF | TGTGCCAGTAGTAGACAGCGCACAGATACGCAGTATTTT
TRBD2 | TRBJ2-7 | NA | TRBV27 | CASSLSGRGPFYEQYF | TGTGCCAGCAGTTTAAGCGGGAGGGGCCCATTTTACGAGCAGTACTTC
NA | TRBJ1-3 | NA | TRBV30 | CAWSVLIGNTIYF | TGTGCCTGGAGTGTACTTATTGGAAACACCATATATTTT
TRBD1 | TRBJ1-1 | NA | TRBV5-1 | CASSHGDRESTEAFF | TGCGCCAGCAGCCATGGGGACAGAGAAAGCACTGAAGCTTTCTTT
TRBD2 | TRBJ2-7 | NA | TRBV18 | CASSPTSGRAVYEQYF | TGTGCCAGCTCACCGACTAGCGGGAGGGCCGTTTACGAGCAGTACTTC
TRBD2 | TRBJ2-3 | once | TRBV5-8 | CASSLDLGLAGRVDTQYF | TGTGCCAGCAGCTTGGACCTGGGACTAGCGGGAAGGGTAGATACGCAGTATTTT
NA | TRBJ2-3 | NA | TRBV2 | CASSEGSRDTQYF | TGTGCCAGCAGTGAAGGTAGCCGGGATACGCAGTATTTT
NA | TRBJ2-1 | NA | TRBV6-2/TRBV6-3 | CASSSFDSASYNEQFF | TGTGCCAGCAGCTCCTTCGACTCCGCCTCCTACAATGAGCAGTTCTTC
TRBD1 | TRBJ1-1 | NA | TRBV10-3 | CAIKTEDRTPGNTEAFF | TGTGCCATCAAGACCGAGGACAGGACCCCTGGGAACACTGAAGCTTTCTTT
NA | TRBJ2-2 | NA | TRBV6-5 | CASKTGANTGELFF | TGTGCCAGCAAAACCGGGGCGAACACCGGGGAGCTGTTTTTT
NA | TRBJ1-5 | NA | TRBV12-3/TRBV12-4 | CASSLSDQPQHF | TGTGCCAGCAGCCTGTCGGATCAGCCCCAGCATTTT
NA | TRBJ2-5 | NA | TRBV27 | CASSLGGTRETQYF | TGTGCCAGCAGTTTAGGCGGGACTCGGGAGACCCAGTACTTC
NA | TRBJ1-5 | NA | TRBV7-9 | CASSYQGFNQPQHF | TGTGCCAGCAGCTACCAGGGGTTTAATCAGCCCCAGCATTTT
TRBD1 | TRBJ1-4 | NA | TRBV28 | CASMDRGNEKLFF | TGTGCCAGCATGGACAGGGGTAATGAAAAACTGTTTTTT
NA | TRBJ1-2 | NA | TRBV24-1 | CATSDPTPANYGYTF | TGTGCCACCAGTGATCCGACACCAGCTAACTATGGCTACACCTTC
TRBD1 | TRBJ1-1 | NA | TRBV28 | CASSIRGQLNTEAFF | TGTGCCAGCAGTATAAGGGGACAGCTGAACACTGAAGCTTTCTTT
NA | TRBJ2-4 | NA | TRBV6-2/TRBV6-3 | CASSQDGRAKNIQYF | TGTGCCAGCAGCCAGGACGGGAGAGCCAAAAACATTCAGTACTTC
NA | TRBJ1-2 | NA | TRBV3-1/TRBV3-2 | CASSLSAGIHPYAGYTF | TGTGCCAGCAGCCTTAGTGCGGGGATCCACCCTTATGCGGGCTACACCTTC
TRBD1 | TRBJ1-2 | NA | TRBV11-2 | CASSTSGTGGLPNGYTF | TGTGCCAGCAGCACTTCCGGGACAGGGGGCCTCCCAAATGGCTACACCTTC
NA | TRBJ2-3 | NA | TRBV6-1 | CASSDLAPTDTQYF | TGTGCCAGCAGTGATTTAGCGCCCACAGATACGCAGTATTTT
TRBD1 | TRBJ1-2 | NA | TRBV11-1 | CASATGVEGYTF | TGTGCCAGCGCAACAGGGGTGGAGGGCTACACCTTC
NA | TRBJ1-3 | NA | TRBV3-1/TRBV3-2 | CASSQGHRGHTIYF | TGTGCCAGCAGCCAAGGCCACCGAGGGCACACCATATATTTT
NA | TRBJ2-7 | NA | TRBV7-2 | CASSWGAYEQYF | TGTGCCAGCAGCTGGGGGGCCTACGAGCAGTACTTC
NA | TRBJ1-2 | NA | TRBV4-3 | CASSQESRALRYGYTF | TGCGCCAGCAGCCAAGAATCCAGGGCGCTACGCTATGGCTACACCTTC
TRBD1 | TRBJ1-2 | few | TRBV7-8 | CASSFGVQGDGGYTF | TGTGCCAGCAGCTTTGGGGTACAGGGGGACGGTGGCTACACCTTC
NA | TRBJ2-2 | NA | TRBV9 | CASSVWSGVGAGELFF | TGTGCCAGCAGCGTTTGGTCCGGGGTTGGGGCCGGGGAGCTGTTTTTT
NA | TRBJ2-1 | NA | TRBV5-4 | CASSRAGNSYNEQFF | TGTGCCAGCAGCCGAGCGGGTAACTCCTACAATGAGCAGTTCTTC
NA | TRBJ2-3 | NA | TRBV5-6 | CASSPMAGLSTDTQYF | TGTGCCAGCAGCCCGATGGCGGGACTTAGCACAGATACGCAGTATTTT
NA | TRBJ1-5 | NA | TRBV28 | CASSLSGGSNQPQHF | TGTGCCAGCAGTTTATCGGGGGGCAGCAATCAGCCCCAGCATTTT
NA | TRBJ2-7 | NA | TRBV7-6 | CASSLAYPLKDYEQYF | TGTGCCAGCAGCTTAGCCTACCCCCTGAAAGACTACGAGCAGTACTTC
TRBD2 | TRBJ2-7 | NA | TRBV4-3 | CASSQDLAGDFYEQYF | TGCGCCAGCAGCCAAGATTTAGCGGGAGACTTCTACGAGCAGTACTTC
TRBD1 | TRBJ2-7 | NA | TRBV27 | CASKKDRGQGEQYF | TGTGCCAGCAAGAAGGACAGGGGGCAAGGAGAGCAGTACTTC
TRBD2 | TRBJ2-7 | NA | TRBV7-2 | CASSLRAGASYEQYF | TGTGCCAGCAGCTTACGAGCGGGAGCCTCCTACGAGCAGTACTTC
TRBD1 | TRBJ1-3 | NA | TRBV30 | CAWSLDRSGNTIYF | TGTGCCTGGAGCCTGGACAGGTCTGGAAACACCATATATTTT
TRBD1 | TRBJ2-5 | NA | TRBV19 | CASSMTGQKETQYF | TGTGCCAGTAGTATGACGGGACAGAAAGAGACCCAGTACTTC
NA | TRBJ2-5 | NA | TRBV19 | CATSEARGETQYF | TGTGCCACATCGGAAGCCCGAGGGGAGACCCAGTACTTC
NA | TRBJ2-7 | NA | TRBV6-2/TRBV6-3 | CASSRGGAYEQYF | TGTGCCAGCAGCCGAGGGGGGGCCTACGAGCAGTACTTC
NA | TRBJ2-7 | NA | TRBV4-2 | CASSQFGSANEQYF | TGTGCCAGCAGCCAATTTGGGAGTGCCAACGAGCAGTACTTC
NA | TRBJ2-7 | once | TRBV4-1 | CASSQGRAYEQYF | TGCGCCAGCAGCCAAGGGAGGGCCTACGAGCAGTACTTC
NA | TRBJ2-3 | NA | TRBV5-1 | CASSLTIPSTDTQYF | TGCGCCAGCAGCTTGACTATCCCTAGCACAGATACGCAGTATTTT
NA | TRBJ2-6 | NA | TRBV19 | CASSWASGANVLTF | TGTGCCAGTAGTTGGGCCTCTGGGGCCAACGTCCTGACTTTC
NA | TRBJ2-7 | NA | TRBV5-5 | CASSEGLNLLYEQYF | TGTGCCAGCAGCGAAGGACTTAACCTACTCTACGAGCAGTACTTC
TRBD2 | TRBJ2-5 | NA | TRBV28 | CASSVGTPGGETQYF | TGTGCCAGCAGTGTCGGGACTCCGGGGGGGGAGACCCAGTACTTC
NA | TRBJ1-5 | NA | TRBV6-7 | CASSLTGSYSNHEGDREPQHF | TGTGCCAGCAGCTTAACCGGGTCTTATAGCAATCACGAGGGGGATAGGGAGCCCCAGCATTTT
NA | TRBJ1-5 | NA | TRBV4-1 | CASRLTGSLYQPQHF | NA
TRBD1 | TRBJ1-1 | NA | TRBV6-5 | CASKGGWNTEAFF | TGTGCCAGCAAAGGGGGCTGGAACACTGAAGCTTTCTTT
NA | TRBJ2-1 | NA | TRBV4-3 | CASSPVSEPYNEQFF | TGCGCCAGCAGCCCCGTTAGCGAGCCTTACAATGAGCAGTTCTTC
TRBD1 | TRBJ2-7 | few | TRBV19 | CASSRRTGVEQYF | TGTGCCAGTAGTAGAAGGACAGGGGTCGAGCAGTACTTC
TRBD1 | TRBJ1-5 | NA | TRBV5-1 | CASSDGTGDQPQHF | TGCGCCAGCAGCGACGGGACAGGGGATCAGCCCCAGCATTTT
TRBD1 | TRBJ1-2 | NA | TRBV28 | CASSLSDGTGSASYGYTF | TGTGCCAGCAGTTTATCCGACGGGACAGGGTCGGCGAGCTATGGCTACACCTTC